The rows below give T cell receptor beta chains drawn from one sample of a study of blood T cell repertoires in COVID-19. Clones were sequenced by immunoSEQ multiplex PCR, and TCRdb holds only the in-frame ones, with some missing. The sample has a few hundred thousand clones, nearly 90% seen once. The sequencing sample was made of PBMCs or T cells enriched from blood (not recorded which). The receptors originated from a woman aged 25 to 45 who had recovered from COVID-19. Both conserved end residues are part of each CDR3. Fields, in order: clone size, J gene, D gene, V gene, CDR3 protein, CDR3 DNA. A D gene is named only where the DNA matches it firmly. Clone size appears in some rows only: once, few, many, or a class for an expanded clone.

NA TRBJ1-2 NA TRBV6-6 CASLRDTSLGYGYTF TGTGCCAGTCTCCGGGACACCTCCCTCGGCTATGGCTACACCTTC
NA TRBJ2-1 TRBD2 TRBV14 CASSQVGGSYNEQFF TGTGCCAGCAGCCAAGTGGGCGGGAGTTACAATGAGCAGTTCTTC
NA TRBJ2-7 NA TRBV12-3/TRBV12-4 CASNQGSYEQYF TGTGCCAGTAACCAGGGATCCTACGAGCAGTACTTC
few TRBJ1-1 NA TRBV7-6 CASSLGGRNTEAFF TGTGCCAGCAGCTTAGGAGGTCGGAACACTGAAGCTTTCTTT
once TRBJ2-1 TRBD1 TRBV19 CASSISGQGVNEQFF TGTGCCAGTAGTATATCCGGACAGGGTGTCAATGAGCAGTTCTTC
NA TRBJ2-3 NA TRBV6-5 CASSPGQSVTDTQYF TGTGCCAGCAGTCCCGGACAGTCTGTCACAGATACGCAGTATTTT
NA TRBJ1-1 NA TRBV19 CASTDDASGTEAFF TGTGCCAGTACCGATGATGCCTCGGGCACTGAAGCTTTCTTT
once TRBJ1-2 NA TRBV11-2 CASSLRQSPYGYTF TGTGCCAGCAGCTTGAGACAGAGCCCCTATGGCTACACCTTC
once TRBJ2-1 TRBD2 TRBV19 CASSQHRGGNEQFF TGTGCCAGTAGTCAACACCGGGGGGGCAATGAGCAGTTCTTC
NA TRBJ2-5 TRBD1 TRBV29-1 CSVDGQAGVVQETQYF TGCAGCGTTGATGGACAGGCCGGAGTCGTCCAAGAGACCCAGTACTTC
NA TRBJ1-5 TRBD1 TRBV4-1 CASSQIGTGGYSNQPQHF TGCGCCAGCAGCCAAATTGGGACAGGCGGTTATAGCAATCAGCCCCAGCATTTT
NA TRBJ1-2 NA TRBV29-1 CSVSQANYGYTF TGCAGCGTTTCCCAGGCTAACTATGGCTACACCTTC
once TRBJ1-2 TRBD1 TRBV30 CAWATGGTDGYTF TGTGCCTGGGCGACAGGGGGAACAGACGGCTACACCTTC
NA TRBJ2-5 NA TRBV18 CASSPPTPRETQYF TGTGCCAGCTCACCACCCACCCCCCGGGAGACCCAGTACTTC
NA TRBJ1-1 NA TRBV6-2/TRBV6-3 CASSAAGANTEAFF TGTGCCAGCAGCGCGGCAGGGGCGAACACTGAAGCTTTCTTT